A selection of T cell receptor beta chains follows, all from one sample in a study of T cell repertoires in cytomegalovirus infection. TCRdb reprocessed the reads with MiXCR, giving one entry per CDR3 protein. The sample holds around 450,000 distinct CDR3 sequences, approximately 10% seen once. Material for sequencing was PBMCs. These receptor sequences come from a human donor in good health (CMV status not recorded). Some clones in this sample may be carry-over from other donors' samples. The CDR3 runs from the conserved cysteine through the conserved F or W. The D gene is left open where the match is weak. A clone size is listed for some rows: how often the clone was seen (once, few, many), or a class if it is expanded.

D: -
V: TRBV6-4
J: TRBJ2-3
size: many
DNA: TGTGCCAGCAGTGAGGAGTACGGGGTCCTCAGCACAGATACGCAGTATTTT
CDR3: CASSEEYGVLSTDTQYF

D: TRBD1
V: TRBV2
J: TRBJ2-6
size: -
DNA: TGTGCCAGCAGTGAGGGACAGGGTGAAGGGGCCAACGTCCTGACTTTC
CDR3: CASSEGQGEGANVLTF

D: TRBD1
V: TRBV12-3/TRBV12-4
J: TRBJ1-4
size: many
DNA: TGTGCCAGCAGTACGAGACAGGGTCCGGATGAAAAACTGTTTTTT
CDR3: CASSTRQGPDEKLFF

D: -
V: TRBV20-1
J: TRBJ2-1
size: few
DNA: TGCAGTGCCTTAGAGTTCAGCTCCTACAATGAGCAGTTCTTC
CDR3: CSALEFSSYNEQFF

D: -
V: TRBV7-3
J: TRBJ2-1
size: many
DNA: TGTGCCAGCAGCTTAAACGGGGTTGAGCAGTTCTTC
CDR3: CASSLNGVEQFF

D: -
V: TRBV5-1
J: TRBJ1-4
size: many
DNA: TGCGCCAGCAGGGGTCAGCAGAATGAAAAACTGTTTTTT
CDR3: CASRGQQNEKLFF

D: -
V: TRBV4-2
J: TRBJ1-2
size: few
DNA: TGTGCCAGCAGCCAAGTGATGCAGGGCGACTATGGCTACACCTTC
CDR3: CASSQVMQGDYGYTF

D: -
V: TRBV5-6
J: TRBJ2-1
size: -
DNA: TGTGCCAGCAGCTTGGGGACCCAGGGTTCTTACAATGAGCAGTTCTTC
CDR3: CASSLGTQGSYNEQFF

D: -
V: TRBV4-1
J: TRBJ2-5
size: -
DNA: TGCGCCAGCAGCCGCAACACAGGGAACAGAGAGACCCAGTACTTC
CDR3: CASSRNTGNRETQYF

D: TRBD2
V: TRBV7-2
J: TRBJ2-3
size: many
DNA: TGTGCCAGCAGCTCCCTACTAGCGCTCACAGATACGCAGTATTTT
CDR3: CASSSLLALTDTQYF

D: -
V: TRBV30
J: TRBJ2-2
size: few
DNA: TGTGCCTGGAGTCGGGGGAACACCGGGGAGCTGTTTTTT
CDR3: CAWSRGNTGELFF

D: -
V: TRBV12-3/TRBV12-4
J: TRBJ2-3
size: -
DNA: TGTGCCAGCGGGACACAAATCACAGATACGCAGTATTTT
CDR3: CASGTQITDTQYF

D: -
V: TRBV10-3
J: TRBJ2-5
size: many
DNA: TGTGCCATCAGTGAAAATGAAGAGACCCAGTACTTC
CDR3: CAISENEETQYF

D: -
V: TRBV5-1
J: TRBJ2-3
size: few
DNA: TGCGCCAGCAGCTTGGTCCGACTAGGTGATAACACAGATACGCAGTATTTT
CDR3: CASSLVRLGDNTDTQYF

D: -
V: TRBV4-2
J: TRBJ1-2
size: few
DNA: TGTGCCAGCAGCCAAGATAGGGGGTCCTATGGCTACACCTTC
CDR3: CASSQDRGSYGYTF

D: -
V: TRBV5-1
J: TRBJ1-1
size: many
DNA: TGCGCCATTGGAGACGGCTCCGGGCGTGAAGCTTTCTTT
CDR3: CAIGDGSGREAFF

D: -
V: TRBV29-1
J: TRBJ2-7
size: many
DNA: TGCAGCGTTGCCACAGGGGAGGCCTACGAGCAGTACTTC
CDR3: CSVATGEAYEQYF

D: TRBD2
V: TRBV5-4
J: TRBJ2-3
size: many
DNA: TGTGCCAGCAGCTTTGTAGGCGGGAGTGAGGGAGATACGCAGTATTTT
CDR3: CASSFVGGSEGDTQYF

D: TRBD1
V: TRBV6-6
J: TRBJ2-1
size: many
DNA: TGTGCCAGCAGTTCCGCAGGGGGACACGGGCACAATGAGCAGTTCTTC
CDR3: CASSSAGGHGHNEQFF

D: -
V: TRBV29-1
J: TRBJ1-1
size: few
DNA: TGCAGCGCCTCGCGCAGTGAAGCTTTCTTT
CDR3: CSASRSEAFF

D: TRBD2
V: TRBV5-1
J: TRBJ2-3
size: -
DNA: TGCGCCAGCAGCCCGGGACTAGCGGGAGCGCGAGATACGCAGTATTTT
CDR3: CASSPGLAGARDTQYF

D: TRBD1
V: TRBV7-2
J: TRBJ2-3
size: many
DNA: TGTGCCAGCAGCCTATGGACAGGAGATGGAGATACGCAGTATTTT
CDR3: CASSLWTGDGDTQYF

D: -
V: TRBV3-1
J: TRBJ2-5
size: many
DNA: TGTGCCAGCAGCCAAGTGACAGAGTACCAAGAGACCCAGTACTTC
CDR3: CASSQVTEYQETQYF

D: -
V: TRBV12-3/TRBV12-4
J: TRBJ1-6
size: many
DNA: TGTGCCAGCAGTTTTATCGATGGGTTGGGTTCACCCCTCCACTTT
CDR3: CASSFIDGLGSPLHF

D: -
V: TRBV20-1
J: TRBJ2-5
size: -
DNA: TGCAGTGCTAGAGATCCCGCGGGCCAAGAGACCCAGTACTTC
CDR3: CSARDPAGQETQYF

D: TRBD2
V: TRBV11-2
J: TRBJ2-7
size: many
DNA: TGTGCCAGCACCAAACTTCGGGGTGGACTAGGCTACGAGCAGTACTTC
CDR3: CASTKLRGGLGYEQYF

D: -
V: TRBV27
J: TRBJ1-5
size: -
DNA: TGTGCCAGCAGGAACAGGCCATCCGACTGGGAGCCCCAGCATTTT
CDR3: CASRNRPSDWEPQHF

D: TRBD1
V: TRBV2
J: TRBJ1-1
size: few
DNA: TGTGCCAGCAACCTTTACAGGGGCACTGAAGCTTTCTTT
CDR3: CASNLYRGTEAFF

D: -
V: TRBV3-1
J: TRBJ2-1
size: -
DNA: TGTGCCAGCAGCTATAGCGGCCGCTCCTACAATGAGCAGTTCTTC
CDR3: CASSYSGRSYNEQFF

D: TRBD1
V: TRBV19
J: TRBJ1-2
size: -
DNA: TGTGCCAGTAGTATGACAGGGGGATATGACGGCTACACCTTC
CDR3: CASSMTGGYDGYTF

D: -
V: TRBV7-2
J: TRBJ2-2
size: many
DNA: TGTGCCAGCACCCCTCGAGGGCCCTTGAACACCGGGGAGCTGTTTTTT
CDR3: CASTPRGPLNTGELFF

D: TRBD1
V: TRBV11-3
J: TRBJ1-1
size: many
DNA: TGTGCCAGCAGCTTAGGGCAGGGGGGGAGGAACACTGAAGCTTTCTTT
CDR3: CASSLGQGGRNTEAFF

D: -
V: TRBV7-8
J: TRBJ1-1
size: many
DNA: TGTGCCAGCAGCTTTTCACAAACGAACACTGAAGCTTTCTTT
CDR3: CASSFSQTNTEAFF

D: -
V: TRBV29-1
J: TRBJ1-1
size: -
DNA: TGCAGCGTTAAGCAGGGACCGACCACTGAAGCTTTCTTT
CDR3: CSVKQGPTTEAFF

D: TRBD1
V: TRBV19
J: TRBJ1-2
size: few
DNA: TGTGCCAGTAGTGACAGGGGGCATAACTATGGCTACACCTTC
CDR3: CASSDRGHNYGYTF

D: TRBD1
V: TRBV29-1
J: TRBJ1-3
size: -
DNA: TGCAGCGTGAGACAGGGGGCGGCTGGAAACACCATATATTTT
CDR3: CSVRQGAAGNTIYF

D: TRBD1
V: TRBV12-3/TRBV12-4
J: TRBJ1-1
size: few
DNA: TGTGCCAGCAGTCCGGGGACAGGGGGCACTGAAGCTTTCTTT
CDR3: CASSPGTGGTEAFF

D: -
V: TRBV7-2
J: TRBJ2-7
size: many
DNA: TGTGCCAGCAGCTTAGGAGGGGCGTGGGAGCAGTACTTC
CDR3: CASSLGGAWEQYF

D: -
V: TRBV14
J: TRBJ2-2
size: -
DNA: TGTGCCAGCAGCTGGAATGACGGGACGGCGATCACCGGGGAGCTGTTTTTT
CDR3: CASSWNDGTAITGELFF

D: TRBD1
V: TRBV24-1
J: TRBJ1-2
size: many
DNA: TGTGCCACATCAGGAGGGACAGGGAAAAATCGGTATGGCTACACCTTC
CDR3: CATSGGTGKNRYGYTF

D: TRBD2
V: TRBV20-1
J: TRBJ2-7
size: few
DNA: TGCAGTGCTCCCCGGGGCAGGCGGGAGGGCCCCTTTTCCTACGAGCAGTACTTC
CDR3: CSAPRGRREGPFSYEQYF

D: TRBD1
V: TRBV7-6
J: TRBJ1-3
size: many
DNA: TGTGCCAGCAGCCGGGACAGGGCGAACACCATATATTTT
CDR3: CASSRDRANTIYF

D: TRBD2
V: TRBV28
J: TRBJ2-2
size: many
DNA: TGTGCCAGCAGTGGGACTAGCGGGAGGCAAACCGGGGAGCTGTTTTTT
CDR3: CASSGTSGRQTGELFF

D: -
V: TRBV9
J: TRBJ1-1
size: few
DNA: TGTGCCAGCAGCGTAGCTTGGAACACTGAAGCTTTCTTT
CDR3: CASSVAWNTEAFF

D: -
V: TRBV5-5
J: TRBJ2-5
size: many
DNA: TGTGCCAGCAGCTTTCCAAGGAGGGAGAGCCAAGAGACCCAGTACTTC
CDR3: CASSFPRRESQETQYF

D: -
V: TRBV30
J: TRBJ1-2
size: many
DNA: TGTGCCTGGACCCCCCCGGGTGTAGACCGTGGCTATGGCTACACCTTC
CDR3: CAWTPPGVDRGYGYTF

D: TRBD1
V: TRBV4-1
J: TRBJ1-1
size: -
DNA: TGTGCCAGCAGCCAACCGGGACAGGGGGCCACTGAAGCTTTCTTT
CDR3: CASSQPGQGATEAFF

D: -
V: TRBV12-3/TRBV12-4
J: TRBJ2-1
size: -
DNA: TGTGCCAGCAGTTTCTTCTATGAGCAGTTCTTC
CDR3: CASSFFYEQFF

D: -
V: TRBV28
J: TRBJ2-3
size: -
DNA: TGTGCCACCAAAGGTGATACGCAGTATTTT
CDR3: CATKGDTQYF

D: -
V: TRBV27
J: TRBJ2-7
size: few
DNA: TGTGCCAGCAGTTTACGGGGACAAAACTACGAGCAGTACTTC
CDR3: CASSLRGQNYEQYF

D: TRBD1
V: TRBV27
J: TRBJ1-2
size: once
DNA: TGTGCCAGCAGTTTAAGCGGTTCGGGCAGGGGGCTGGTCTATGGCTACACCTTC
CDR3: CASSLSGSGRGLVYGYTF

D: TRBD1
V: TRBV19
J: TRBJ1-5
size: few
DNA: TGTGCCAGTAGTAGACTACAGGGGGGAGGTCAGCCCCAGCATTTT
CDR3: CASSRLQGGGQPQHF

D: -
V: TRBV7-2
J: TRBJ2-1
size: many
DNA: TGTGCCAGCAGCCCAGACACCTACAATGAGCAGTTCTTC
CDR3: CASSPDTYNEQFF

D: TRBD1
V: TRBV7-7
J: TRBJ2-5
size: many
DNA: TGTGCCAGCAGCCCTGGACAGGTTCGGGAGACCCAGTACTTC
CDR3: CASSPGQVRETQYF